This TCR beta chain is drawn from a study of cytotoxic CD8 clonotypes in ibrutinib-treated CLL. Findings of the study overall: Lymph node repertoires were not studied, and sampling times were unmatched. Public clonotypes, an uncommon group, contracted or remained stable on treatment.

The table came from immunoSEQ multiplex PCR; TCRdb's copy has only in-frame clones and leaves some out. Altogether over 45,000 clones are present, 54% being singletons, with the ten largest covering 20% to 30%. CDR3 length: 12 residues. The V gene's germline CDR1 is SGHNT and CDR2 YENEEA. With 6 bases removed from V and 2 bases from J, the gap between germline ends came to 8 bases. Note on this clone: Its specificity is unknown.

This specimen consisted of PBMCs, obtained at disease progression, from a patient treated with ibrutinib. The V call is TRBV11-3, the J call TRBJ2-7; D is ambiguous. The receptor's source is a human donor with chronic lymphocytic leukemia. This chain's CDR3 is CASRKGTYEQYF. CDR3 nucleotide sequence: TGTGCCAGCAGGAAGGGTACCTACGAGCAGTACTTC.